This T cell receptor beta chain was captured in a study of Siglec-9 on CD8 T cells in melanoma (dated by TCRdb to between 2019 and 2020). Study-wide context: The study examined the expression of Siglec-9 on CD8+ T cells and how Siglec-9 regulates T cells within the melanoma tumor microenvironment.

Worth noting for this clone: Its target antigen remains unknown. No base quality values were provided; no much bigger clone lies one nucleotide off.

The library was built by means of the immunoSEQ multiplex PCR assay. TCRdb obtained this table from immuneACCESS and retained in-frame rearrangements with V and J assigned. These tables miss some clones; where compared with another copy, unresolved V genes account for less than half of the shortfall, and the remainder is unexplained. The sample yields approximately 35,000 clones; about 86% were counted once. 1.8% of the sample rests with the top ten. The paper's findings and limits, for the study overall: Siglec-9 was reported to mark and regulate an effector memory CD8+ T-cell subset that appeared to accumulate within melanoma tumors.

Relative to germline, V is 8 bases shorter and J is 6 bases shorter, with 17 bases between their ends. Taken from the germline V gene (reference sequence), the CDR1 and CDR2 loops are LNHDA and SQIVND. The CDR3 spans 14 residues, from the cysteine through the phenylalanine. Only the CDR3 portion is preserved as DNA: 42 bases, with reading frame beginning at the first base. The source of this sequence is a human donor in good health. The sample was Siglec-9- CD8+ T cells sorted from blood. The sample's cell subset or site label, decoded: CD8 T cells lacking Siglec-9. The chain couples TRBV19 to TRBJ2-4; TRBD2 might be the D gene, on 6 matching bases. The DNA reads as follows: TGTGCCAGTCATACTACTGCGGAGGGAAACATTCAGTACTTC. The resulting protein is CASHTTAEGNIQYF. With the portions outside the CDR3 filled from the reference TRBV19 and TRBJ2-4 genes, the complete variable region becomes DGGITQSPKYLFRKEGQNVTLSCEQNLNHDAMYWYRQDPGQGLRLIYYSQIVNDFQKGDIAEGYSVSREKKESFPLTVTSAQKNPTAFYLCASHTTAEGNIQYFGAGTRLSVL.